One and the same sample provided the 21 T cell receptor beta chains below, sequenced in a study of blood T cell repertoires in COVID-19. Measured with immunoSEQ multiplex PCR; TCRdb has only the in-frame clones, and not every one. The sample has some 200,000 clones; approximately 87% are singletons. Sequenced: PBMCs or T cells enriched from blood (not recorded which). All receptors come from a woman aged 45-59 years in a cohort exposed to, infected with or recovered from COVID-19 (not recorded which).

This clone was detected a few times. The chain combines TRBV23-1 with TRBJ1-6; D is undetermined. TRBV23-1 is reported as an ORF; its role is uncertain. The CDR3 covers 17 residues. V gave up 2 bases and J gave up 7 bases, with 18 bases separating them. CDR3 in DNA: TGCGCCAGCAGTCAAAAAGGTGGGTTGGGAGGCAATTCACCCCTCCACTTT. Translating gives CASSQKGGLGGNSPLHF.

This sequence joins TRBV2 and TRBJ1-6; maybe TRBD1 (5 bases). Trimming pared 6 bases from V and 7 bases from J, leaving 19 bases between. The germline gives CDR1 SNHLY, CDR2 FYNNEI. CDR3 size: 16 residues. DNA for the CDR3: TGTGCCAGCAGGACCGATGGGGGGAGCCGAAATTCACCCCTCCACTTT. Protein: CASRTDGGSRNSPLHF.

This chain joins TRBV19 and TRBJ2-1; the match to TRBD2 covers 11 bases. The CDR3 length is 16 residues. CDR1 is LNHDA, CDR2 SQIVND, per germline (reference sequence). J lost 5 bases, V lost 4 bases, and 7 bases had no gene match. The CDR3 bases are TGTGCCAGTAGTAGTACTAGCGGGGGTTACAACAATGAGCAGTTCTTC. This encodes CASSSTSGGYNNEQFF.

The chain is built from TRBV27 and TRBJ2-2, with a tentative D call TRBD1 (6 bases). V was cut by 4 bases and J by 9 bases, with 15 bases left in between. The germline V gene encodes CDR1 MNHEY and CDR2 SMNVEV (reference sequence). This CDR3 spans 14 amino acids. The chain's CDR3 is CASSYGTQHRELFF. CDR3 sequence (DNA): TGTGCCAGCAGTTACGGGACACAACACCGGGAGCTGTTTTTT.

Turning to this clone: An end of the junction does not agree with germline; a read error may underlie this. This chain links TRBV5-1 with TRBJ2-1; D possibly uses TRBD1 or TRBD2 (7 bases each). From germline, CDR1 is SGHRS and CDR2 YFSETQ. This CDR3 has 12 amino acids. The CDR3 DNA is TGCGCCAGCACCTTGGGAGGGGGCAGCTGGTTCTTC. It yields the protein CASTLGGGSWFF.

The chain links TRBV5-1 to TRBJ1-1; D possibly corresponds to TRBD1 (5 bases). The CDR3 length is 15 residues. In germline, CDR1 is SGHRS, CDR2 YFSETQ. The V end was cut by 5 bases, the J end by 4 bases, with 18 bases between. Written as DNA, the CDR3 is TGCGCCAGCAGGGTTAAGGGGTCGCAAGGCACTGAAGCTTTCTTT. It specifies CASRVKGSQGTEAFF.

The chain links TRBV10-1 to TRBJ1-5; a weak D match, TRBD1 (5 bases). CDR3 length: 18 amino acids. V lost 4 bases to trimming and J lost 1 base, with 20 bases between them. Per the germline V gene, CDR1 is WNHNN and CDR2 is SYGVQD (reference sequence). CDR3 amino acids: CASSVNRLRPLSNQPQHF. For the CDR3, the DNA is TGCGCCAGCAGTGTAAACAGGCTCCGTCCCCTAAGCAATCAGCCCCAGCATTTT.

The chain carries TRBV12-3 or TRBV12-4 and TRBJ1-2; 7 bases match TRBD1. The CDR3 runs 13 residues. J gave up 5 bases and V 3 bases, and 3 bases lay outside the gene matches. The CDR3 coding sequence is TGTGCCAGCAGTTTCGGCAGGGGGTATGGCTACACCTTC. This codes for CASSFGRGYGYTF.

The chain has TRBV2 and TRBJ2-3; D is possibly TRBD2 (7 bases). Germline V CDR1 and CDR2: SNHLY, FYNNEI. Trimming removed 3 bases from V and 3 bases from J, with 13 bases in between. This CDR3 has 15 amino acids. CDR3 residues: CASSDTGGPTDTQYF. For the CDR3, the DNA is TGTGCCAGCAGTGATACCGGGGGGCCGACAGATACGCAGTATTTT.

The chain couples TRBV7-2 to TRBJ1-1; D is possibly TRBD1 (5 bases). Germline V gives CDR1 SGHTA, CDR2 FQGNSA. This CDR3 has 13 amino acids. Trimming left V 2 bases short and J 4 bases short, with 8 bases between. The CDR3 DNA follows: TGTGCCAGCAGCTTAATAGGGGCCACTGAAGCTTTCTTT. Its protein is CASSLIGATEAFF.

CDR3 loop: CSVRRGGEQFF. The CDR3 DNA follows: TGCAGCGTTAGGCGGGGGGGTGAGCAGTTCTTC. V gene TRBV29-1 combines with J gene TRBJ2-1, with TRBD2 identical over 9 bases. Germline loops: CDR1 SQVTM, CDR2 ANQGSEA. The CDR3 totals 11 residues. The ends lost 5 bases at V and 9 bases at J; junction bases unmatched: 2.

This rearrangement joins TRBV25-1 to TRBJ1-1, with TRBD1 as a possible D gene (5 bases). The CDR3 consists of 15 residues. Germline V lookup: CDR1 MGHDK, CDR2 SYGVNS. Trimming stripped 3 bases from V and 0 bases from J, with 11 bases between. This CDR3 is CASSDGGLLNTEAFF. The CDR3 coding sequence is TGTGCCAGCAGTGATGGGGGACTTCTGAACACTGAAGCTTTCTTT.

The CDR3 is CASRLGFAVDTIYF. The CDR3 nucleotides are TGCGCCAGCAGGCTGGGTTTCGCGGTTGACACCATATATTTT. The V gene is TRBV4-1, the J gene TRBJ1-3, with D unresolved. This CDR3 is built from 14 residues. Trimming stripped 6 bases from V and 8 bases from J, with 17 bases between. Germline V gene data show CDR1 as MGHRA and CDR2 as YSYEKL.

The V gene is TRBV18, the J gene TRBJ1-2, with no clear D. Trimming shortened V by 2 bases and J by 4 bases, and 8 bases separated the two germline ends. Germline CDR1 is KGHSH and CDR2 is LQKENI. The CDR3 contains 13 residues. The CDR3 reads CASSPDKLYGYTF. For the CDR3, the DNA is TGTGCCAGCTCACCAGACAAGCTCTATGGCTACACCTTC.

J is TRBJ1-1 and V is TRBV5-4; no clear D gene. CDR1 SGHNT and CDR2 YYREEE come from the germline V gene (reference sequence). The CDR3 has 14 residues. Between the trimmed V and J ends, which lost 3 bases and 0 bases, there was a span of 9 bases. CDR3 in DNA: TGTGCCAGCAGCTCCGGGTACATGAACACTGAAGCTTTCTTT. The encoded protein is CASSSGYMNTEAFF.

The chain uses TRBV20-1 and TRBJ2-2, with TRBD2 as a possible D gene (5 bases). CDR1 is DFQATT, CDR2 SNEGSKA, per germline (reference sequence). This CDR3 contains 12 residues. Trimming stripped 3 bases from V and 7 bases from J, with 9 bases between. The CDR3, as DNA: TGCAGTGCTAGTTTCGGGGTCGGGGAGCTGTTTTTT. Translating it yields CSASFGVGELFF.

The genes are TRBV15 and TRBJ1-5, with D unclear. V lost 3 bases and J 3 bases, leaving 3 bases between the germline ends. This CDR3 has 12 amino acids. Germline V gene sequence: CDR1 LNHNV, CDR2 YYDKDF (reference sequence). Here the CDR3 reads CATSSINQPQHF. The DNA of the CDR3 is TGTGCCACCAGCAGTATCAATCAGCCCCAGCATTTT.

V gene TRBV12-1 combines with J gene TRBJ2-7; the table's D call of TRBD1 was not tested on the DNA. TRBV12-1 is a recognized pseudogene. CDR3 length equals 13 residues. The CDR3 bases are TGTGCCAGCCGCTTACAGGGGGAATACGAGCAGTACTTC. Protein sequence: CASRLQGEYEQYF.

The chain couples TRBV19 to TRBJ2-6; TRBD1 is a possible D gene (6 bases). This CDR3 region has 15 residues. Trimming cost V 7 bases and J 0 bases, with 10 bases left between them. CDR1 LNHDA and CDR2 SQIVND come from the germline V gene (reference sequence). For the CDR3, the DNA is TGTGCCAGTATACCGGGACACTCTGGGGCCAACGTCCTGACTTTC. This codes for CASIPGHSGANVLTF.

This clone was seen a handful of times. This specimen includes other DNA sequences encoding the same CDR3. CDR3: CASSPGQGGNQPQHF. In DNA form, the CDR3 reads TGTGCCAGCTCTCCCGGACAGGGGGGGAATCAGCCCCAGCATTTT. The chain couples TRBV18 to TRBJ1-5, with TRBD1 matching 10 bases. V lost 6 bases and J lost 4; bases outside the gene matches: 6. Germline CDR1 KGHSH, CDR2 LQKENI. The length of the CDR3 is 15 residues.

About this clone itself: Other DNA sequences in this sample translate to the same CDR3. The genes are TRBV18 and TRBJ2-7; 12 nucleotides align to TRBD1. This CDR3 comprises 15 residues. V lost 6 bases, J lost 4 bases, and 7 bases stayed unmatched. Germline CDR1 is KGHSH and CDR2 is LQKENI. CDR3 sequence reads: CASSPGTGGGYEQYF. The CDR3 DNA follows: TGTGCCAGCTCGCCCGGGACAGGGGGCGGTTACGAGCAGTACTTC.